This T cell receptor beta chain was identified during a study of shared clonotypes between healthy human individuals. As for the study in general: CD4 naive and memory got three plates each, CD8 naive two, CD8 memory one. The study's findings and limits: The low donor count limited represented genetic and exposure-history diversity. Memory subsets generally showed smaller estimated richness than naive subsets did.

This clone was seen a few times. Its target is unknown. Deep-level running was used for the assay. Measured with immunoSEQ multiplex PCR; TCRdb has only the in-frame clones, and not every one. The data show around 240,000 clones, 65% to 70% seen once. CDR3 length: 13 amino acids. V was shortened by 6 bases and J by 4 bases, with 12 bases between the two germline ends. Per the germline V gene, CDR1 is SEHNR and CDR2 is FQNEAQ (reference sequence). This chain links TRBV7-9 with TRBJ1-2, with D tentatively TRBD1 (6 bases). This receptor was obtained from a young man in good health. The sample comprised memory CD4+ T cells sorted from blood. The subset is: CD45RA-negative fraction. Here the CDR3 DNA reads TGTGCCAGCAGTCAGGGGTTAAGCTATGGCTACACCTTC. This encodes CASSQGLSYGYTF.